This T cell receptor (beta chain) is drawn from a study of T cell changes during pregnancy in multiple sclerosis. The data were produced by immunoSEQ multiplex PCR, yet TCRdb's version contains in-frame clones alone and is incomplete. The sample has 70,000 to 75,000 clones; roughly 92% are singletons. Per the germline V gene, CDR1 is SGDLS and CDR2 is YYNGEE. CDR3 length: 14 amino acids. Trimming took 2 bases from V and 8 from J, leaving 16 bases between them. The sequence was obtained from a female donor with multiple sclerosis, enrolled in a pregnancy study. The sequencing here drew on peripheral blood, taken in the second trimester of pregnancy. The chain joins TRBV9 to TRBJ1-2, with a possible D match to TRBD1 (6 bases). The CDR3 sequence: CASSVLTSTGGYTF. The CDR3 region has the DNA TGTGCCAGCAGCGTCCTGACCAGCACAGGGGGCTACACCTTC.